This T cell receptor beta chain was documented in a study of brain T cells in children with intractable seizures. Time point meaning: blood from clinic visit 5 months post-surgery; TSC patient then seizure free. This table comes from immunoSEQ multiplex PCR, and its TCRdb copy is limited to in-frame clones, with some not included. The profile covers around 340,000 clones, with about 93% appearing a single time and 5% to 7% taken by the ten largest. This specimen consisted of peripheral blood, obtained roughly 5 months after surgery. This sequence originates from a boy younger than two with tuberous sclerosis and intractable seizures.

CDR3 DNA: TGTGCCAGCAGCACGAGAGGACAGAGGGGAAGAAACACCATATATTTT. Protein product: CASSTRGQRGRNTIYF. The gene calls are TRBV7-6 and TRBJ1-3; D is perhaps TRBD1 (6 bases). The CDR3 consists of 16 residues. Per germline, CDR1 SGHVS and CDR2 FNYEAQ. V lost 5 bases, J lost 5 bases, and 19 bases lay in between.